One and the same sample provided the 25 T cell receptor beta chains below, sequenced in a study of blood T cell repertoires in COVID-19. Sequencing used immunoSEQ multiplex PCR; TCRdb keeps in-frame clones, though not all of them. Of around 36,000 clones in the sample, around four fifths were seen once. The sample was peripheral blood. The receptors here all came from a man in his forties or fifties with acute or convalescent COVID-19.

The rearrangement uses TRBV30 and TRBJ1-1; no clear D. V dropped 1 base and J dropped 1 base, with 7 bases sitting between them. Per germline, CDR1 GTSNPN and CDR2 SVGIG (reference sequence). This CDR3 has 13 residues. The CDR3 loop reads CAWSAGSNTEAFF. The CDR3 region has the DNA TGTGCCTGGAGTGCAGGATCGAACACTGAAGCTTTCTTT. The variable domain in full, with the rest retrieved from reference TRBV30 and TRBJ1-1, is SQTIHQWPATLVQPVGSPLSLECTVEGTSNPNLYWYRQAAGRGLQLLFYSVGIGQISSEVPQNLSASRPQDRQFILSSKKLLLSDSGFYLCAWSAGSNTEAFFGQGTRLTVV.

This chain uses TRBV5-1 with TRBJ2-2; 9 bases align to TRBD2. Germline V gene data show CDR1 as SGHRS and CDR2 as YFSETQ. This CDR3 region has 16 residues. J gave up 1 base and V 4 bases, and 5 bases lay outside the gene matches. CDR3 sequence reads: CASSVELAGNTGELFF. The CDR3 region has the DNA TGCGCCAGCAGCGTCGAACTAGCGGGGAACACCGGGGAGCTGTTTTTT.

This CDR3 is CASSQEKRTTDTQYF. Written as DNA, the CDR3 is TGTGCCAGCAGCCAAGAAAAGCGGACCACAGATACGCAGTATTTT. The chain combines TRBV4-2 with TRBJ2-3, with a tentative D call TRBD2 (5 bases). The germline gives CDR1 LGHNA, CDR2 YNFKEQ. The ends were cut back, 0 bases at V and 2 bases at J, with 9 bases in the middle. CDR3 length: 15 residues.

Only a few counts were recorded for this clone. J is TRBJ2-3 and V is TRBV10-3, with 7 bases aligning to TRBD2. CDR3 length: 19 residues. Per germline, CDR1 ENHRY and CDR2 SYGVKD. V trimming: 0 bases; J trimming: 5 bases; junction bases outside the gene matches: 17. The CDR3: CAISESKRSLAVIGDTQYF. CDR3 bases: TGTGCCATCAGTGAGTCGAAAAGGAGCCTAGCGGTCATAGGAGATACGCAGTATTTT.

The chain uses TRBV10-3 and TRBJ1-2, with a tentative D call TRBD1 (6 bases). The CDR3 is 15 amino acids. CDR1 ENHRY and CDR2 SYGVKD come from the germline V gene. V was shortened by 3 bases and J by 8 bases, with 19 bases between the two germline ends. CDR3 protein: CAISDSGRGRDGYTF. The CDR3 coding sequence is TGTGCCATCAGTGATTCAGGGCGGGGGCGAGACGGCTACACCTTC.

The chain is built from TRBV10-3 and TRBJ2-7; D ambiguous. The CDR3 runs 14 residues. CDR1 is ENHRY, CDR2 SYGVKD, per germline. Trimming cost V 0 bases and J 1 base, with 7 bases left between them. CDR3 in amino acids: CAISESFLSYEQYF. DNA for the CDR3: TGTGCCATCAGTGAGTCTTTCTTATCCTACGAGCAGTACTTC.

This clone showed up just once. V gene TRBV9 combines with J gene TRBJ1-2, with D tentatively TRBD1 (5 bases). Trimming removed 4 bases from V and 3 bases from J, with 13 bases in between. CDR1 and CDR2 (germline): SGDLS, YYNGEE. CDR3 length: 14 amino acids. The CDR3 sequence: CASSPTLGHYGYTF. The CDR3 DNA reads as TGTGCCAGCAGCCCAACCTTGGGGCACTATGGCTACACCTTC. Full variable domain (remainder filled in from reference TRBV9 and TRBJ1-2): DSGVTQTPKHLITATGQRVTLRCSPRSGDLSVYWYQQSLDQGLQFLIQYYNGEERAKGNILERFSAQQFPDLHSELNLSSLELGDSALYFCASSPTLGHYGYTFGSGTRLTVV.

The chain carries TRBV9 and TRBJ2-2; D uncertain. Trimming shortened V by 0 bases and J by 7 bases, and 25 bases separated the two germline ends. CDR3 length: 19 amino acids. CDR1 and CDR2 (germline): SGDLS, YYNGEE. The CDR3 sequence: CASSVDHRLTLLNGGELFF. The CDR3 region has the DNA TGTGCCAGCAGCGTAGATCACAGATTAACCCTATTGAATGGCGGGGAGCTGTTTTTT.

The CDR3 DNA reads TGTGCCAGCAGCTTGGAGAGGGGGCGGGAGTTCTTC. Translated, it gives CASSLERGREFF. The chain is built from TRBV5-4 and TRBJ2-1, with TRBD1 matching 7 bases. This CDR3 has 12 residues. V shed 0 bases and J 14 bases; nucleotides not matched to a gene: 5. Germline V lookup: CDR1 SGHNT, CDR2 YYREEE (reference sequence).

The rearrangement joins TRBV27 to TRBJ2-5, with D possibly TRBD1 on 6 matching bases. There are 17 residues in the CDR3. The V gene's germline CDR1 is MNHEY and CDR2 SMNVEV (reference sequence). Between the trimmed V and J ends, which lost 1 base and 3 bases, there was a span of 18 bases. CDR3 protein: CASSLFYLGAREETQYF. The CDR3 DNA is TGTGCCAGCAGTTTATTTTATCTGGGGGCGAGGGAAGAGACCCAGTACTTC.

This sequence joins TRBV7-9 and TRBJ1-4; D might be TRBD1 (5 bases). The CDR3 is 15 amino acids. Trimming pared 9 bases from V and 7 bases from J, leaving 21 bases between. CDR1 is SEHNR and CDR2 is FQNEAQ in the germline V gene (reference sequence). DNA for the CDR3: TGTGCCAGTACCAGGGCAGACATAGGTAGTGAAAAACTGTTTTTT. It codes for CASTRADIGSEKLFF.

This chain uses TRBV19 with TRBJ2-7; D gene ambiguous. With 4 bases removed from V and 1 base from J, the gap between germline ends came to 8 bases. This CDR3 region has 13 residues. CDR1 LNHDA and CDR2 SQIVND come from the germline V gene (reference sequence). The CDR3 spells CASSTEQSYEQYF. CDR3 sequence (DNA): TGTGCCAGTAGTACGGAACAGTCCTACGAGCAGTACTTC.

The rearrangement links TRBV6-5 to TRBJ1-1; D unresolved. The CDR3 runs to 11 residues. CDR1 MNHEY and CDR2 SVGAGI come from the germline V gene. V was shortened by 10 bases and J by 7 bases, with 13 bases between the two germline ends. The CDR3 region has the DNA TGTGCCATTCGAGCGGGTGATGAAGCTTTCTTT. This sequence encodes CAIRAGDEAFF.

V usage is TRBV7-6 and J usage is TRBJ2-1, with 13 bases matching TRBD2. Trimming took 4 bases from V and 8 from J; bases not matched to a gene: 11. The germline V gene has CDR1 SGHVS and CDR2 FNYEAQ. This CDR3 spans 17 amino acids. CDR3 in amino acids: CASSSETSGRLIDEQFF. Here the CDR3 DNA reads TGTGCCAGCAGCTCAGAGACTAGCGGGAGGCTTATCGATGAGCAGTTCTTC.

The chain combines TRBV5-6 with TRBJ2-7; a possible D gene is TRBD2 (5 bases). The germline V and J ends were trimmed by 0 bases and 3 bases, with 16 bases remaining between them. The germline V gene encodes CDR1 SGHDT and CDR2 YYEEEE. The CDR3 runs 16 residues. This CDR3 is CASSLVRRGSVYEQYF. CDR3 DNA: TGTGCCAGCAGCTTGGTTCGCCGGGGAAGTGTCTACGAGCAGTACTTC.

DNA of the CDR3: TGTGCCTGGATAGGCCCCGGACAGAACTCTGGAAACACCATATATTTT. Residues: CAWIGPGQNSGNTIYF. The genes are TRBV30 and TRBJ1-3; D perhaps matches TRBD1 (6 bases). Germline loops: CDR1 GTSNPN, CDR2 SVGIG (reference sequence). The CDR3 has 16 residues. V lost 4 bases, J lost 0 bases, and 16 bases lay in between.

The chain joins TRBV19 to TRBJ1-1; TRBD1 matches at 7 bases. Germline V gene data show CDR1 as LNHDA and CDR2 as SQIVND (reference sequence). The CDR3 runs 13 residues. The junction had 3 bases not matched to a gene; V was cut back by 5 bases and J by 3 bases. The chain's CDR3 is CASSWDRDTEAFF. The CDR3 DNA follows: TGTGCCAGTAGTTGGGACAGAGACACTGAAGCTTTCTTT.

The rearrangement uses TRBV11-2 and TRBJ1-2; D may be TRBD1 (6 bases). V was clipped by 1 base and J by 4 bases, with 16 bases between them. CDR1 is SGHAT and CDR2 is FQNNGV in the germline V gene. The CDR3 is 16 amino acids. The CDR3, as DNA: TGTGCCAGCAGCTTAGGCCCGGAAGGGGGTCTCTATGGCTACACCTTC. Amino acids: CASSLGPEGGLYGYTF.

J is TRBJ1-2 and V is TRBV2; the match to TRBD1 covers 11 bases. The CDR3 sequence is 13 residues long. The germline V gene encodes CDR1 SNHLY and CDR2 FYNNEI. V was pared by 8 bases and J by 8 bases, with 7 bases of the junction left unmatched. The CDR3 here is CASGQGAGKGYTF. CDR3 in DNA: TGTGCCAGCGGACAGGGGGCGGGAAAGGGCTACACCTTC.

The CDR3 region is CASIEEASPLHF. The CDR3 DNA reads as TGTGCCAGCATCGAAGAGGCTTCACCCCTCCACTTT. V usage is TRBV2 and J usage is TRBJ1-6; unclear D gene. The CDR3 totals 12 residues. Germline CDR1 is SNHLY and CDR2 is FYNNEI. Trimming stripped 7 bases from V and 9 bases from J, with 10 bases between.

This rearrangement joins TRBV25-1 to TRBJ1-2; possible D gene TRBD1, 5 bases. Germline V lookup: CDR1 MGHDK, CDR2 SYGVNS. The CDR3 is made up of 15 amino acids. The V and J ends lost 5 bases and 8 bases respectively, with 21 bases between them. Here the CDR3 reads CASSPQDVTLWGYTF. CDR3 DNA: TGTGCCAGCAGTCCACAGGATGTGACCCTATGGGGCTACACCTTC.

The chain joins TRBV3-1 (or the pseudogene TRBV3-2) to TRBJ1-2; tentatively, D is TRBD1 (6 bases). The V end lost 5 bases, the J end lost 8 bases, and 18 bases lay between the germline ends. The CDR3 length is 14 residues. Germline loops: CDR1 LGHDT, CDR2 YNNKEL (reference sequence). CDR3 region: CASSKGGVEEGYTF. The CDR3 DNA reads TGTGCCAGCAGCAAGGGGGGGGTGGAAGAAGGCTACACCTTC.

The chain employs TRBV3-1 (or the pseudogene TRBV3-2) and TRBJ1-4, with D possibly matching TRBD1 (5 bases). The V gene lost 2 bases and the J gene lost 3 bases, with 10 bases spanning the gap. Germline CDR1 LGHDT, CDR2 YNNKEL (reference sequence). The CDR3 covers 15 residues. As DNA, the CDR3 is TGTGCCAGCAGCCAACGGGGGGGATCTAATGAAAAACTGTTTTTT. Translating gives CASSQRGGSNEKLFF.

V and J are TRBV9 and TRBJ2-1; 12 bases fit TRBD2. The CDR3 loop spans 15 amino acids. After removal of 3 bases from V and 7 bases from J, the junction contained 5 bases not matched to a gene. Germline V CDR1 and CDR2: SGDLS, YYNGEE. CDR3 nucleotides: TGTGCCAGCAGCGAGGGACTAGCGGGTAGGAATGAGCAGTTCTTC. Its protein product is CASSEGLAGRNEQFF.

This clone was observed a handful of times. The V and J genes are TRBV6-6 and TRBJ1-5; D not certain. Germline assignment: CDR1 MNHNY and CDR2 SVGAGI (reference sequence). With 3 bases removed from V and 11 bases from J, the gap between germline ends came to 14 bases. This CDR3 spans 13 amino acids. The CDR3 nucleotides read TGTGCCAGCAGTTATTCCCGGGAGATGGCCCAGCATTTT. This sequence encodes CASSYSREMAQHF.